The TCR beta chain under discussion was sequenced for a study of T-cell memory formation after mild COVID-19. This clonotype was detected only a few times. One entry per CDR3 protein, called by TCRdb with MiXCR from the 5' RACE reads. The table has hundreds of thousands of distinct CDR3 sequences, roughly 17% seen once. The CDR3 covers 15 residues. Between the trimmed V and J ends, which lost 2 bases and 0 bases, there was a span of 10 bases. Germline lookup yields CDR1 SEHNR and CDR2 FQNEAQ (reference sequence). This sequence was found in an adult woman who had mild COVID-19 (a few samples of this study predate the infection). Cell type and time point are not known. The chain uses TRBV7-9 and TRBJ1-1; unclear D gene. What was sequenced was PBMCs or a T cell subset sorted from them (not recorded which). CDR3 bases: TGTGCCAGCAGCTTAAATGAGGCAGTGAACACTGAAGCTTTCTTT. Its protein product is CASSLNEAVNTEAFF.